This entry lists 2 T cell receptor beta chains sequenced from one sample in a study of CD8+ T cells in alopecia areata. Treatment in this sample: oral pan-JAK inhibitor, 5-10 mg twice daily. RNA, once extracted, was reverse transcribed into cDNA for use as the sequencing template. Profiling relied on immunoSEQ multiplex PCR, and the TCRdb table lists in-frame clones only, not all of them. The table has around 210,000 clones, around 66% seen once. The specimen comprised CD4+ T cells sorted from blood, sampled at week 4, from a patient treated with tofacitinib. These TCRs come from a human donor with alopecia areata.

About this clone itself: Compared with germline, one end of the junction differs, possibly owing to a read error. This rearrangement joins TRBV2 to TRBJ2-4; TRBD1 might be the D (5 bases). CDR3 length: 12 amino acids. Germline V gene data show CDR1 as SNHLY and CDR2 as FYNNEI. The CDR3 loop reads CVSSDRGNIQYF. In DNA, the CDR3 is TGTGTCAGCAGTGATAGGGGAAACATTCAGTACTTC. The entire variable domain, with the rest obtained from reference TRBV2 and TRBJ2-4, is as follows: EPEVTQTPSHQVTQMGQEVILRCVPISNHLYFYWYRQILGQKVEFLVSFYNNEISEKSEIFDDQFSVERPDGSNFTLKIRSTKLEDSAMYFCVSSDRGNIQYFGAGTRLSVL.

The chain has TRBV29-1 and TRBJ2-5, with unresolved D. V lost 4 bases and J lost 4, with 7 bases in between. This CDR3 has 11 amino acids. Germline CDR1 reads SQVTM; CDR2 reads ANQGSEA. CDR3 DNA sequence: TGCAGCGTTGCGGTTTTAGAGACCCAGTACTTC. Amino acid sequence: CSVAVLETQYF.